The sequence of this TCR beta chain was determined in a study of T cells in Graves' hyperthyroidism and ophthalmopathy. The CDR3 regions of TCR beta were amplified from RNA transcripts. HTBI primers were employed in a first-round RT-PCR of the TCR CDR3. TCRdb called the multiplex PCR reads again in MiXCR, with one record for every CDR3 protein. There are some 92,000 distinct CDR3 sequences in the sample; roughly 40% occur only once, and around 9.6% lies in the top ten. Germline V gene sequence: CDR1 SNHLY, CDR2 FYNNEI. The length of the CDR3 is 17 residues. V was trimmed by 2 bases and J by 3 bases, leaving 16 bases between them. This clonotype was counted ten times or more. Newly diagnosed hyperthyroidism patients aged 18 to 65 years had disease lasting under 2 months. The study based diagnoses on clinical symptoms, serum thyroxine and TRAb, thyroid ultrasound and orbital computed tomography.

The receptor's source is a woman under 40 with Graves' hyperthyroidism. This chain uses TRBV2 with TRBJ1-4; D uncertain. The sample consisted of peripheral blood or thyroid tissue (not recorded which). The CDR3 is CASSERVLRSANEKLFF. The CDR3 DNA reads as TGTGCCAGCAGTGAAAGGGTTCTTAGATCGGCTAATGAAAAACTGTTTTTT.